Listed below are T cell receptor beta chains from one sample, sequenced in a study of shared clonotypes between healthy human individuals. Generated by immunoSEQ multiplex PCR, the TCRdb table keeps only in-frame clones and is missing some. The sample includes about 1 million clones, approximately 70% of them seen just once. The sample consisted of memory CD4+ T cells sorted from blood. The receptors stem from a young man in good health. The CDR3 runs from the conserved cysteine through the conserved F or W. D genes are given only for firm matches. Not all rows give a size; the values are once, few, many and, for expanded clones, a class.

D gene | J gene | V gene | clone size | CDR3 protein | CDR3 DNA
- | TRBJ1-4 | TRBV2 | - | CASRYKGPVDEKLFF | TGTGCCAGCAGGTATAAGGGGCCGGTGGATGAAAAACTGTTTTTT
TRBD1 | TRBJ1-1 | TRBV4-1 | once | CASSRDRGSTEAFF | TGCGCCAGCAGCCGAGACAGGGGGAGCACTGAAGCTTTCTTT
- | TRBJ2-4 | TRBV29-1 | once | CSVVEKNIQYF | TGCAGCGTCGTCGAGAAAAACATTCAGTACTTC
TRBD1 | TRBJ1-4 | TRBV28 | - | CASSPGQSNEKLFF | TGTGCCAGCAGCCCGGGACAGTCAAATGAAAAACTGTTTTTT
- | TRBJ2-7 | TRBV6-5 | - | CASRTSTEMSEQYF | TGTGCCAGCAGGACCTCGACAGAAATGTCCGAGCAGTACTTC
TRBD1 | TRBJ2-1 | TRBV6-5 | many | CASSRDRGAYNEQFF | TGTGCCAGCAGTCGTGACAGGGGTGCCTACAATGAGCAGTTCTTC
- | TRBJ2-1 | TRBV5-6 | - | CASSAQGRNEQFF | TGTGCCAGCAGCGCCCAGGGGAGGAATGAGCAGTTCTTC
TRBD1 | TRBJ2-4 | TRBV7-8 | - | CASSPTIGDRAKNIQYF | TGTGCCAGCAGCCCTACTATCGGGGACAGGGCCAAAAACATTCAGTACTTC
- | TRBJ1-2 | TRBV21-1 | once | CASSKGGRGPANYGYTF | TGTGCCAGCAGCAAAGGTGGCAGGGGGCCGGCTAACTATGGCTACACCTTC
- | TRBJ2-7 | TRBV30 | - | CAWSLPSYEQYF | TGTGCCTGGAGCCTGCCTTCCTACGAGCAGTACTTC
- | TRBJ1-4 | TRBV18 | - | CASAPRVLYTFGPTNEKLFF | TGTGCCAGCGCCCCAAGGGTCCTGTACACCTTCGGACCAACTAATGAAAAACTGTTTTTT
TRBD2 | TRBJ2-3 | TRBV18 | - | CASSSSTSGRNTDTQYF | TGTGCCAGCTCATCCAGCACTAGCGGGAGGAACACAGATACGCAGTATTTT
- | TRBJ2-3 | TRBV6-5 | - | CASSYSIGDTQYF | TGTGCCAGCAGTTACTCGATAGGGGATACGCAGTATTTT
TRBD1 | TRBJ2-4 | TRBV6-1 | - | CASRNTGTENIQYF | TGTGCCAGCAGAAACACGGGGACAGAAAACATTCAGTACTTC
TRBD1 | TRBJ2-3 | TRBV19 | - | CASSPRGDRDTQYF | TGTGCCAGTAGTCCTCGAGGGGACAGAGATACGCAGTATTTT
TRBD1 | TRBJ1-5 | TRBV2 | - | CATRPDRSNQPQHF | TGTGCCACCCGGCCGGACAGGAGCAATCAGCCCCAGCATTTT